These T cell receptor beta chains were read from a single sample in a study of human T cells and chemical hapten exposure. One entry per CDR3 protein, called by TCRdb with MiXCR from the RACE reads. The sample gives about 290,000 distinct CDR3 sequences, around 7.7% of which show up once; 1.2% is in the top ten. The sample was whole blood, taken in connection with sensitization to the hapten diphenylcyclopropenone (DPC). The receptors shown here come from a man between 18 and 35 years old with alopecia areata. Some clones in this sample may be carry-over from other donors' samples. The CDR3 runs from the conserved cysteine through the conserved F or W. The D gene is left open where the match is weak. Expanded clones get a size class; other rows say once, few or many, or leave the size out.

d_gene | j_gene | v_gene | abundance | CDR3nt | CDR3aa
. | TRBJ2-3 | TRBV7-6 | . | TGTGCCAGCAGCGTCGGGGCAGATAGCACAGATACGCAGTATTTT | CASSVGADSTDTQYF
. | TRBJ1-5 | TRBV7-2 | . | TGTGCCAGCAGCTTTGAAGGGGAACAGCCCCAGCATTTT | CASSFEGEQPQHF
. | TRBJ1-3 | TRBV12-3/TRBV12-4 | few | TGTGCCAGCACCATCCCCCCGCAGCGTGGAAACACCATATATTTT | CASTIPPQRGNTIYF
. | TRBJ1-5 | TRBV7-2 | few | TGTGCCAGCAGCTTAGAGGCCAGGCGGGGTCAGCCCCAGCATTTT | CASSLEARRGQPQHF
. | TRBJ1-1 | TRBV7-2 | few | TGTGCCAGCAGCGCGCCGACAGGCCCGAACACTGAAGCTTTCTTT | CASSAPTGPNTEAFF
TRBD1 | TRBJ1-2 | TRBV6-8 | . | TGTGCCAGCAGCACACGGGACAGGGAAACCAATCGTCGGGCTAACTATGGCTACACCTTC | CASSTRDRETNRRANYGYTF
. | TRBJ2-4 | TRBV7-8 | . | TGTGCCAGCAGCTTAGCGCCCGGCCATATTCAGTACTTC | CASSLAPGHIQYF
. | TRBJ2-5 | TRBV7-2 | many | TGTGCCAGCAGCCCAGGTACCCAAGAGACCCAGTACTTC | CASSPGTQETQYF
. | TRBJ2-1 | TRBV24-1 | . | TGTGCCACCAGTGGGGCGACTAGTCCTGAGCAGTTCTTC | CATSGATSPEQFF
TRBD2 | TRBJ2-1 | TRBV6-4 | many | TGTGCCAGCAGTGACGGGACTAGCGGCAATGAGCAGTTCTTC | CASSDGTSGNEQFF
. | TRBJ2-7 | TRBV28 | . | TGTGTCACGGGCTCTTCCTACGAGCAGTACTTC | CVTGSSYEQYF
. | TRBJ1-1 | TRBV9 | . | TGTGCCAGCAGCGTAGCAGCTGTGAACACTGAAGCTTTCTTT | CASSVAAVNTEAFF
TRBD1 | TRBJ2-7 | TRBV28 | many | TGTGCCAGCAGTTCTCTAGACGGATCCGGGACAGACTCCGTCCCTGCATACGAGCAGTACTTC | CASSSLDGSGTDSVPAYEQYF
. | TRBJ2-3 | TRBV11-1 | few | TGTGCCAGCAGTCAAACTGACAGGAGGACTTCTAGCACAGATACGCAGTATTTT | CASSQTDRRTSSTDTQYF
TRBD1 | TRBJ2-6 | TRBV28 | . | TGTGCCAGCAGTCCGGGACAGGCTGGGGCCAACGTCCTGACTTTC | CASSPGQAGANVLTF
. | TRBJ1-1 | TRBV6-2/TRBV6-3 | . | TGTGCCAGCAGTTACAGGGACAACACTGAAGCTTTCTTT | CASSYRDNTEAFF
. | TRBJ2-1 | TRBV20-1 | . | TGCAGTGCTAGGGAGTGGCAGCTATACAATGAGCAGTTCTTC | CSAREWQLYNEQFF
TRBD1 | TRBJ1-5 | TRBV7-8 | many | TGTGCCAGCAGCTTAGGGGGACAGTTAAGACTTAGCAATCAGCCCCAGCATTTT | CASSLGGQLRLSNQPQHF
. | TRBJ1-1 | TRBV7-3 | . | TGTGCCAGCAGCTTCTCCCTCGCCGGTGAAGCTTTCTTT | CASSFSLAGEAFF
TRBD1 | TRBJ1-1 | TRBV9 | . | TGTGCCAGCAGCGCAAGACAGGGGGCCGGTAGGACTTTCTTT | CASSARQGAGRTFF
TRBD1 | TRBJ1-5 | TRBV4-2 | . | TGTGCCAGCAGCCAAGGACAGGGGAGTCAGCCCCAGCATTTT | CASSQGQGSQPQHF
TRBD1 | TRBJ2-2 | TRBV6-5 | . | TGTGCCAGCAGACCCGACAGGGGGCGGGGTGCGGAGCTGTTTTTT | CASRPDRGRGAELFF
TRBD1 | TRBJ2-5 | TRBV28 | . | TGTGCCAGCAGTTGGACAGGGGGTCCATTTGGGACCCAGTACTTC | CASSWTGGPFGTQYF
. | TRBJ1-1 | TRBV11-2 | many | TGTGCCAGCAGCTTAAGCAGGTTGAACACTGAAGCTTTCTTT | CASSLSRLNTEAFF
. | TRBJ2-7 | TRBV9 | . | TGTGCCAGCAGCGTATGGGGCAGCTCCTACGAGCAGTACTTC | CASSVWGSSYEQYF
TRBD1 | TRBJ2-7 | TRBV7-9 | few | TGTGCCAGCAGTTACGGGACAGGGGGCTCCTACGAGCAGTACTTC | CASSYGTGGSYEQYF
TRBD1 | TRBJ1-1 | TRBV6-5 | . | TGTGCCAGCAGTTCTTTTGGGACAGTGAACACTGAAGCTTTCTTT | CASSSFGTVNTEAFF
TRBD1 | TRBJ2-7 | TRBV28 | few | TGTGCCAGCAGTTTACGAACAGGGGCCATCAACTACGAGCAGTACTTC | CASSLRTGAINYEQYF
TRBD1 | TRBJ2-3 | TRBV5-1 | few | TGCGCCAGCAGCTCTCCGGGACAGGGGAGCGCAGATACGCAGTATTTT | CASSSPGQGSADTQYF
TRBD1 | TRBJ2-2 | TRBV6-6 | few | TGTGCCAGCAGTTACGACGGGACAGAGAACACCGGGGAGCTGTTTTTT | CASSYDGTENTGELFF
. | TRBJ2-7 | TRBV20-1 | many | TGCAGTGCTAGAGAGGTAGCCCACGAGCAGTACTTC | CSAREVAHEQYF
TRBD1 | TRBJ1-4 | TRBV4-3 | . | TGCGCCAGCAGCCAAGATTCGGGGACAGATATCGCAGAAAAACTGTTTTTT | CASSQDSGTDIAEKLFF
. | TRBJ1-6 | TRBV7-2 | few | TGTGCCAGCAGCCATAAGGCACAGGGAAATTCACCCCTCCACTTT | CASSHKAQGNSPLHF
. | TRBJ1-4 | TRBV28 | many | TGTGCCAGCAGTTTCCGACCAGGGCGTGAAAAACTGTTTTTT | CASSFRPGREKLFF
. | TRBJ2-7 | TRBV6-5 | . | TGTGCCAGCAGTTACTTAGCCGTCTCGTACGAGCAGTACTTC | CASSYLAVSYEQYF
. | TRBJ1-6 | TRBV6-5 | many | TGTGCCAGCAGTTACTCCGGGACCGCCGGTATCTCCTATAATTCACCCCTCCACTTT | CASSYSGTAGISYNSPLHF
TRBD1 | TRBJ1-1 | TRBV12-3/TRBV12-4 | many | TGTGCCAGCAGTTCTGTCACCGGGACAGGGGAAGCTTTCTTT | CASSSVTGTGEAFF
. | TRBJ1-5 | TRBV6-1 | . | TGTGCCAGCAGTACCCGGGGCCTCTCTCTGTCCGATCAGCCCCAGCATTTT | CASSTRGLSLSDQPQHF
. | TRBJ2-2 | TRBV18 | few | TGTGCCAGCTCACCAAGGGCGGCGGCCGGGGAGCTGTTTTTT | CASSPRAAAGELFF
TRBD1 | TRBJ1-5 | TRBV7-2 | . | TGTGCCAGCAGCCCGACAGGGGTTACAAATCAGCCCCAGCATTTT | CASSPTGVTNQPQHF
TRBD2 | TRBJ2-7 | TRBV6-6 | few | TGTGCCAGCAGTTACCCTCCGGGACTAGCGGACCTGGAGCAGTACTTC | CASSYPPGLADLEQYF
TRBD1 | TRBJ2-5 | TRBV2 | few | TGTGCCAGCAGTGAAAGGACAGGGGCTGAGACCCAGTACTTC | CASSERTGAETQYF
TRBD2 | TRBJ2-5 | TRBV7-2 | . | TGTGCCAGCAGCTTAGCCCCGGGACTAGGCCTCGCCGAGTACTTC | CASSLAPGLGLAEYF
. | TRBJ2-7 | TRBV28 | . | TGTGCCAGCAGCCTTTCGGGGGAGGCTGTTTACGAGCAGTACTTC | CASSLSGEAVYEQYF
. | TRBJ2-4 | TRBV6-5 | . | TGTACCAGCAGTTACGAGGGTCCATTGACCAAAAACATTCAGTACTTC | CTSSYEGPLTKNIQYF
TRBD2 | TRBJ2-1 | TRBV24-1 | . | TGTGCCACCAGTGATTTGCGGCTTAGCGGGGGCAGCTCCTACAATGAGCAGTTCTTC | CATSDLRLSGGSSYNEQFF
. | TRBJ2-1 | TRBV3-1 | . | TGTGCCAGCAGCCAAGTAAGAGGGAATGAGCAGTTCTTC | CASSQVRGNEQFF